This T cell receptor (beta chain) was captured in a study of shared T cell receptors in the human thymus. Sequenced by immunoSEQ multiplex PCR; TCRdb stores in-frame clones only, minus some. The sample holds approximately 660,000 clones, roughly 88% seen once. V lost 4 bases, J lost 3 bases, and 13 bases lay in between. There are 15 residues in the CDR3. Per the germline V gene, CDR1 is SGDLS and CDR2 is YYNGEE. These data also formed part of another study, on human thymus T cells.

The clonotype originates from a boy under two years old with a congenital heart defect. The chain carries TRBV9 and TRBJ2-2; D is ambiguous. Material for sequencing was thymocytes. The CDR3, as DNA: TGTGCCAGCAGCCCACTTTTCCGGGACACCGGGGAGCTGTTTTTT. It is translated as CASSPLFRDTGELFF. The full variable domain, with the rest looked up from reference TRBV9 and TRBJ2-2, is DSGVTQTPKHLITATGQRVTLRCSPRSGDLSVYWYQQSLDQGLQFLIQYYNGEERAKGNILERFSAQQFPDLHSELNLSSLELGDSALYFCASSPLFRDTGELFFGEGSRLTVL.